This is a list of T cell receptor beta chains from one sample in a study of blood T cell repertoires in COVID-19. This table comes from immunoSEQ multiplex PCR, and its TCRdb copy is limited to in-frame clones, with some not included. The sample carries 200,000 to 300,000 clones, about 86% recorded once. Source material: peripheral blood. Every receptor here comes from a man younger than 45 with active or convalescent COVID-19. Each CDR3 is given with its conserved first and last residue. Fields, in order: CDR3 length, J gene, D gene, clone size, V gene, CDR3 DNA, CDR3 protein. A D gene is named only where the DNA matches it firmly. The size entry is marked missing in some rows and otherwise reads once, few, many or a size class.

length: 16; J: TRBJ2-2; D: NA; size: NA; V: TRBV6-1; DNA: TGTGCCAGCAGTGAACGTTCCCGGGGTGGAACCGGGGAGCTGTTTTTT; CDR3: CASSERSRGGTGELFF
length: 13; J: TRBJ2-7; D: NA; size: NA; V: TRBV4-2; DNA: TGTGCCAGCAGCCAAGAGCTAAACTACGAGCAGTACTTC; CDR3: CASSQELNYEQYF
length: 14; J: TRBJ2-3; D: NA; size: NA; V: TRBV5-1; DNA: TGCGCCAGCAGCTTGGACCCCTTCACATATACGCAGTATTTT; CDR3: CASSLDPFTYTQYF
length: 17; J: TRBJ1-5; D: TRBD1; size: NA; V: TRBV7-9; DNA: TGTGCCAGCAGCTTAGTCTGGGACAGCCTTAGCAATCAGCCCCAGCATTTT; CDR3: CASSLVWDSLSNQPQHF
length: 14; J: TRBJ2-1; D: TRBD2; size: NA; V: TRBV5-6; DNA: TGTGCCAGCAGCTGGGGAGGGACCTACAATGAGCAGTTCTTC; CDR3: CASSWGGTYNEQFF
length: 13; J: TRBJ1-1; D: NA; size: NA; V: TRBV9; DNA: TGTGCCAGCAGCCCAGGGTTTGTCACTGAAGCTTTCTTT; CDR3: CASSPGFVTEAFF
length: 15; J: TRBJ2-1; D: TRBD1; size: NA; V: TRBV7-3; DNA: TGTGCCAGCAGCTTAGGCCAGGGGGTCTACAATGAGCAGTTCTTC; CDR3: CASSLGQGVYNEQFF
length: 21; J: TRBJ2-3; D: NA; size: once; V: TRBV3-1/TRBV3-2; DNA: TGTGCCAGCAGCCAAGATGAAGATCCCCGGAACCCTGAGCGTCCCACAGATACGCAGTATTTT; CDR3: CASSQDEDPRNPERPTDTQYF
length: 14; J: TRBJ1-5; D: TRBD1; size: NA; V: TRBV24-1; DNA: TGTGCCACCAGTTCGGGACAGACAGATCAGCCCCAGCATTTT; CDR3: CATSSGQTDQPQHF
length: 15; J: TRBJ1-4; D: TRBD1; size: few; V: TRBV4-1; DNA: TGCGCCAGCAGCCCATCCCGGGACAGGAAAGAAAAACTGTTTTTT; CDR3: CASSPSRDRKEKLFF
length: 17; J: TRBJ2-1; D: TRBD2; size: once; V: TRBV10-3; DNA: TGTGCCATCAGTGCTAGCGGGGGGCCGAGCTCCTACAATGAGCAGTTCTTC; CDR3: CAISASGGPSSYNEQFF
length: 13; J: TRBJ1-1; D: NA; size: NA; V: TRBV19; DNA: TGTGCCAGTGAGGGGCAGGGGACCACTGAAGCTTTCTTT; CDR3: CASEGQGTTEAFF
length: 14; J: TRBJ1-3; D: NA; size: NA; V: TRBV9; DNA: TGTGCCAGCAGCGCCGAGTTACCTGGAAACACCATATATTTT; CDR3: CASSAELPGNTIYF
length: 15; J: TRBJ2-1; D: TRBD2; size: NA; V: TRBV5-1; DNA: TGCGCCAGCAGCTTTAGCGGGGGCACCTACAATGAGCAGTTCTTC; CDR3: CASSFSGGTYNEQFF
length: 13; J: TRBJ2-1; D: NA; size: once; V: TRBV2; DNA: TGTGCCAGCAGTGATCGGGGGTTGAATGAGCAGTTCTTC; CDR3: CASSDRGLNEQFF
length: 18; J: TRBJ1-3; D: TRBD1; size: NA; V: TRBV4-2; DNA: TGTGCCAGCAGCTGGACTGCGACAGGGCCGAGCTCTGGAAACACCATATATTTT; CDR3: CASSWTATGPSSGNTIYF
length: 17; J: TRBJ2-5; D: TRBD2; size: NA; V: TRBV7-2; DNA: TGTGCCAGCAGCTCGAAATCGGGACTAGCGGGGGAAGAGACCCAGTACTTC; CDR3: CASSSKSGLAGEETQYF
length: 11; J: TRBJ1-2; D: NA; size: NA; V: TRBV9; DNA: TGTGCCAGCAGCTACAGGGTTGGCTACACCTTC; CDR3: CASSYRVGYTF
length: 15; J: TRBJ1-4; D: TRBD1; size: NA; V: TRBV5-6; DNA: TGTGCCAGCAGCTTGGATGGCAGGGGGAATGAAAAACTGTTTTTT; CDR3: CASSLDGRGNEKLFF
length: 15; J: TRBJ2-2; D: NA; size: NA; V: TRBV5-1; DNA: TGCGCCAGCAGCGTTTTAGCGGCCATAACCGGGGAGCTGTTTTTT; CDR3: CASSVLAAITGELFF
length: 17; J: TRBJ2-6; D: TRBD1; size: NA; V: TRBV7-8; DNA: TGTGCCAGCAGCTCCCCGGGACAGGGGTCTGGGGCCAACGTCCTGACTTTC; CDR3: CASSSPGQGSGANVLTF
length: 15; J: TRBJ2-1; D: TRBD2; size: NA; V: TRBV10-3; DNA: TGTGCCATCAGTGAGTCGACTAGCGGTGACAATGAGCAGTTCTTC; CDR3: CAISESTSGDNEQFF
length: 15; J: TRBJ2-3; D: TRBD2; size: NA; V: TRBV5-4; DNA: TGTGCCAGCAGCCGCGGGGGGGTACTAACAGATACGCAGTATTTT; CDR3: CASSRGGVLTDTQYF
length: 16; J: TRBJ2-7; D: NA; size: NA; V: TRBV6-2/TRBV6-3; DNA: TGTGCCAGCAGTTATGGTCGGACAGCAATGCCCTACGAGCAGTACTTC; CDR3: CASSYGRTAMPYEQYF
length: 15; J: TRBJ2-7; D: TRBD2; size: once; V: TRBV4-1; DNA: TGCGCCAGCAGCCAAGATTCGGGGGGTTCCAACGAGCAGTACTTC; CDR3: CASSQDSGGSNEQYF
length: 16; J: TRBJ2-3; D: TRBD2; size: NA; V: TRBV19; DNA: TGTGCCAGTAGTATTCGGAGCGGGGGCCTCACAGATACGCAGTATTTT; CDR3: CASSIRSGGLTDTQYF
length: 13; J: TRBJ1-1; D: NA; size: once; V: TRBV6-6; DNA: TGTGCCAGCAGTATCGTTTGGAACACTGAAGCTTTCTTT; CDR3: CASSIVWNTEAFF
length: 16; J: TRBJ1-3; D: NA; size: many; V: TRBV19; DNA: TGTGCCAGTAGTAGCCGCAGGGCCTTCTCTGGAAACACCATATATTTT; CDR3: CASSSRRAFSGNTIYF
length: 14; J: TRBJ2-7; D: TRBD1; size: NA; V: TRBV15; DNA: TGTGCCACCAGCACCCGACAGGGAACCTACGAGCAGTACTTC; CDR3: CATSTRQGTYEQYF
length: 12; J: TRBJ2-7; D: NA; size: NA; V: TRBV15; DNA: TGTGCCACCAGCAGAGATCGGGGAAGCGAGTACTTC; CDR3: CATSRDRGSEYF
length: 15; J: TRBJ1-4; D: NA; size: once; V: TRBV2; DNA: TGTGCCAGCAGTCCATCTGGAGGGCGGCATGAAAAACTGTTTTTT; CDR3: CASSPSGGRHEKLFF
length: 15; J: TRBJ2-6; D: NA; size: NA; V: TRBV6-5; DNA: TGTGCCAGCAGTCGGCGACTGTCTGGGGCCAACGTCCTGACTTTC; CDR3: CASSRRLSGANVLTF
length: 14; J: TRBJ2-7; D: NA; size: once; V: TRBV5-6; DNA: TGTGCCAGCAGAACCCAGGGTCAAGCCTACGAGCAGTACTTC; CDR3: CASRTQGQAYEQYF
length: 17; J: TRBJ1-3; D: NA; size: NA; V: TRBV13; DNA: TGTGCCAGCAGCACTACTTGGGACTATCGTGCTGGAAACACCATATATTTT; CDR3: CASSTTWDYRAGNTIYF
length: 16; J: TRBJ1-4; D: TRBD1; size: NA; V: TRBV2; DNA: TGTGCCAGCACCCGCGACAGGGCAACAACTAATGAAAAACTGTTTTTT; CDR3: CASTRDRATTNEKLFF
length: 15; J: TRBJ1-6; D: NA; size: NA; V: TRBV7-9; DNA: TGTGCCAGCAGGCCTCTCAGCTCCTATAATTCACCCCTCCACTTT; CDR3: CASRPLSSYNSPLHF
length: 14; J: TRBJ2-7; D: TRBD2; size: NA; V: TRBV6-5; DNA: TGTGCCAGCAGCCAGACTAGCGGGCCCTACGAGCAGTACTTC; CDR3: CASSQTSGPYEQYF
length: 13; J: TRBJ2-3; D: NA; size: NA; V: TRBV11-3; DNA: TGTGCCAGCAGCTTCAGGGGAACAGATACGCAGTATTTT; CDR3: CASSFRGTDTQYF
length: 14; J: TRBJ2-4; D: TRBD2; size: NA; V: TRBV3-1/TRBV3-2; DNA: TGTGCCAGCAGCCCGGGGGGTTTCAAAAACATTCAGTACTTC; CDR3: CASSPGGFKNIQYF
length: 13; J: TRBJ2-7; D: TRBD1; size: NA; V: TRBV12-3/TRBV12-4; DNA: TGTGCCAGCAGTCAACAGACAGGGTCCGAGCAGTACTTC; CDR3: CASSQQTGSEQYF
length: 12; J: TRBJ1-2; D: NA; size: NA; V: TRBV12-3/TRBV12-4; DNA: TGTGCCAGCGGGTACAGTAACTATGGCTACACCTTC; CDR3: CASGYSNYGYTF
length: 16; J: TRBJ2-7; D: TRBD2; size: NA; V: TRBV11-2; DNA: TGTGCCAGCAGCCCAGGACTAGCGGGGGGAAACTACGAGCAGTACTTC; CDR3: CASSPGLAGGNYEQYF
length: 13; J: TRBJ1-4; D: NA; size: NA; V: TRBV19; DNA: TGTGCCAGCCTGAGTCTAGGGAGAGAAAAACTGTTTTTT; CDR3: CASLSLGREKLFF
length: 14; J: TRBJ1-1; D: NA; size: NA; V: TRBV5-1; DNA: TGCGCCAGCAGCTTGGCCCTCGGGAGTACTGAAGCTTTCTTT; CDR3: CASSLALGSTEAFF
length: 14; J: TRBJ1-1; D: TRBD1; size: NA; V: TRBV6-5; DNA: TGTGCCAGCAGTCCGGACAGGAGGGGCACTGAAGCTTTCTTT; CDR3: CASSPDRRGTEAFF
length: 16; J: TRBJ2-4; D: NA; size: NA; V: TRBV10-1; DNA: TGCGCCAGCAGTGAGGGGCAGGGTCGATCATTCTCGATTCAGTACTTC; CDR3: CASSEGQGRSFSIQYF
length: 14; J: TRBJ2-1; D: TRBD2; size: NA; V: TRBV5-1; DNA: TGCGCCAGCAGCTTTAGCGGGGGGGTCAATGAGCAGTTCTTC; CDR3: CASSFSGGVNEQFF
length: 13; J: TRBJ2-2; D: NA; size: NA; V: TRBV4-3; DNA: TGCGCCAGCAGCCTTAATAGGGGCGGGGAGCTGTTTTTT; CDR3: CASSLNRGGELFF
length: 13; J: TRBJ1-2; D: NA; size: NA; V: TRBV19; DNA: TGTGCCAGTATCGGGACAATAGCCGGGGGCTACACCTTC; CDR3: CASIGTIAGGYTF
length: 14; J: TRBJ1-1; D: TRBD1; size: NA; V: TRBV11-2; DNA: TGTGCCAGCAGCTTTGCAGGGGGCGGCACTGAAGCTTTCTTT; CDR3: CASSFAGGGTEAFF
length: 13; J: TRBJ1-4; D: NA; size: few; V: TRBV5-8; DNA: TGTGCCAGCAGCTTGGTTAGCCCGGGAAAACTGTTTTTT; CDR3: CASSLVSPGKLFF
length: 16; J: TRBJ1-6; D: NA; size: NA; V: TRBV9; DNA: TGTGCCAGCAGCGTCTCCGACAGACCAGATAATTCACCCCTCCACTTT; CDR3: CASSVSDRPDNSPLHF
length: 17; J: TRBJ2-7; D: TRBD2; size: NA; V: TRBV5-6; DNA: TGTGCCAGCAGCTTGCTGGGACTAGCGGGTAGCTCCTACGAGCAGTACTTC; CDR3: CASSLLGLAGSSYEQYF
length: 13; J: TRBJ1-2; D: TRBD1; size: NA; V: TRBV3-1/TRBV3-2; DNA: TGTGCCAGCAGCGCAGGGACAGGGTTAAAAAACACCTTC; CDR3: CASSAGTGLKNTF
length: 13; J: TRBJ1-1; D: TRBD1; size: NA; V: TRBV19; DNA: TGTGCCAGTAATCAGGGGGCGGACACTGAAGCTTTCTTT; CDR3: CASNQGADTEAFF
length: 13; J: TRBJ1-1; D: NA; size: NA; V: TRBV2; DNA: TGTGCCAGCAGTCAGCAACAGGACACTGAAGCTTTCTTT; CDR3: CASSQQQDTEAFF